The 4 T cell receptor beta chains in this list originate from one sample, sequenced in a study of T cells in Graves' hyperthyroidism and ophthalmopathy. Researchers amplified the TCR beta CDR3 regions from RNA transcripts. RT-PCR in the first round (using the HTBI primer set) targeted the TCR CDR3. TCRdb independently ran MiXCR on the multiplex PCR reads; one entry per CDR3 protein. The table includes around 390,000 distinct CDR3 sequences, more than 12% detected once. The sample consisted of blood. Source of these receptors: a woman aged 30 to 39 with Graves' ophthalmopathy.

This clonotype was observed at least ten times. This chain links TRBV4-2 with TRBJ2-1; no clear D gene. V was clipped by 0 bases and J by 8 bases, with 11 bases between them. The CDR3 consists of 14 residues. The germline gives CDR1 LGHNA, CDR2 YNFKEQ. In DNA, the CDR3 is TGTGCCAGCAGCCAAGAATGGTCCTCCCATGAGCAGTTCTTC. It is translated as CASSQEWSSHEQFF.

Ten or more counts support this clonotype. The J gene is TRBJ1-5, the V gene TRBV9; D is undetermined. Germline values: CDR1 SGDLS, CDR2 YYNGEE. Trimming removed 4 bases at V and 6 bases at J, with 17 bases between. The CDR3 is 15 amino acids. The CDR3 loop is CASSLTSVAGQPQHF. The CDR3 region has the DNA TGTGCCAGCAGCTTGACATCAGTGGCGGGTCAGCCCCAGCATTTT.

This clonotype was seen a handful of times. V gene TRBV9 combines with J gene TRBJ1-6; D gene unclear. The germline gives CDR1 SGDLS, CDR2 YYNGEE. This CDR3 comprises 12 residues. With 5 bases removed from V and 8 bases from J, the gap between germline ends came to 8 bases. The CDR3 reads CASSDMDSPLHF. In DNA, the CDR3 is TGTGCCAGCAGTGACATGGATTCACCCCTCCACTTT.

This clonotype has ten or more counts. The chain joins TRBV28 to TRBJ2-3; D remains unclear. The CDR3 runs 13 residues. The germline V and J ends were trimmed by 5 bases and 2 bases, with 8 bases remaining between them. Per germline, CDR1 MDHEN and CDR2 SYDVKM. The CDR3 protein is CASSPPTTDTQYF. CDR3 nucleotides: TGTGCCAGCAGTCCCCCCACCACAGATACGCAGTATTTT.